This is a list of T cell receptor beta chains from one sample in a study of T cell repertoires in cytomegalovirus infection. TCRdb reanalysed the reads using MiXCR and keeps one entry per CDR3 protein. This table has 250,000 to 350,000 distinct CDR3 sequences, more than 20% appearing once. Sample: PBMCs. These receptors all come from a human donor in good health (CMV status not recorded). Some clones in this sample may be carry-over from other donors' samples. CDR3s leave out the opening cysteine and the closing phenylalanine or tryptophan. D genes are given only for firm matches.

j_gene	v_gene	d_gene	CDR3aa
TRBJ1-1	TRBV19	TRBD1	ASSIRAGGGFTEAF
TRBJ2-1	TRBV28	-	ASSTHPHNEQF
TRBJ2-7	TRBV7-9	TRBD1	ASSLPRQGYEQY
TRBJ2-7	TRBV11-2	-	ASSLGGGGYEQY
TRBJ2-1	TRBV20-1	-	SARYGTWESEQF
TRBJ2-3	TRBV7-2	TRBD2	ASSSPRTSDPSEDTQY
TRBJ2-7	TRBV29-1	-	SVEGPAGLAVEQY
TRBJ2-7	TRBV7-2	-	ASSFTETYEQY
TRBJ2-1	TRBV19	-	ASSIDGAWAQF
TRBJ2-3	TRBV12-3/TRBV12-4	-	ASSFVRSTDTQY
TRBJ2-3	TRBV10-3	-	AISESTRDTGTDTQY
TRBJ2-1	TRBV5-4	TRBD1	ASSQNPGTGNNEQF
TRBJ1-4	TRBV19	-	ASSIDGSFGEKLF
TRBJ2-7	TRBV28	TRBD1	ASSLPDRASSYEQY
TRBJ2-5	TRBV28	-	ATRGTPQETQY
TRBJ1-3	TRBV29-1	-	SVVTGNTIY
TRBJ2-3	TRBV7-2	-	ASSLVVGTDTQY
TRBJ2-1	TRBV7-2	-	ASSPGTTWGEQF
TRBJ2-3	TRBV7-6	-	ASSLRSGEQRTDTQY
TRBJ1-6	TRBV11-2	-	ASSLGRGEGSPLH
TRBJ2-2	TRBV12-3/TRBV12-4	TRBD1	ASSSQTGLAGELF
TRBJ1-5	TRBV25-1	-	ASSESGQGATQPQH
TRBJ2-3	TRBV29-1	-	SVEGGLLTDTQY
TRBJ2-5	TRBV29-1	-	SGQEAQETQY
TRBJ2-2	TRBV7-2	-	ASSRTDGTGELF
TRBJ2-1	TRBV29-1	-	SVEVKGSSYNEQF